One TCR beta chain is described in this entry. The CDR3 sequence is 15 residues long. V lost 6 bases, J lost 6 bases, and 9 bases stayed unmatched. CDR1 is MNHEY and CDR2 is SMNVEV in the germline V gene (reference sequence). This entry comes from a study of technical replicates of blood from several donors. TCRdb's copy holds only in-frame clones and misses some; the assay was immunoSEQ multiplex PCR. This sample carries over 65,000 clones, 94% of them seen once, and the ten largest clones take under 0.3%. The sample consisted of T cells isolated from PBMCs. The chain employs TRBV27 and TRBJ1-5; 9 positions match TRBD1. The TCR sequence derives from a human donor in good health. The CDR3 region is CASSLTGTGLQPQHF. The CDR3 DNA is TGTGCCAGCAGCCTAACCGGGACAGGGCTTCAGCCCCAGCATTTT.